This TCR beta chain was documented in a study of regulatory T cells in long-lasting Graves disease (dated by TCRdb to 2020 to 2022). About the study as a whole: Patients with newly diagnosed Graves' disease had been on antithyroid drugs for under 3 months. Patients with persistent Graves' disease were compared with patients with newly diagnosed Graves' disease using TCR sequencing and RNA sequencing of peripheral blood. The study was registered as a clinical trial and conducted in China. A total of some 33 samples were covered by TCR sequencing, comprising some 13 persistent and roughly 20 newly diagnosed Graves' disease patients.

This clonotype was observed many times. What antigen it recognizes has not been identified. Per-base quality was not reported, and no clone a single base away is much larger than it. Broader findings and caveats from the paper: Only peripheral blood was studied, because thyroid tissue, the primary lesion, was inaccessible. Persistent patients shared more public clonotypes among themselves (roughly 2,700) than newly diagnosed patients did (more than 950). Persistent Graves' disease patients showed lower TCR Shannon entropy and fewer highly expanded clones than newly diagnosed patients, suggesting clonal expansion. Sequencing and analysis were limited to the TCR beta chain. The authors noted that the small sample size was a limitation that may lower accuracy.

Library preparation used multiplex PCR. TCRdb records Illumina HiSeq 4000 as the sequencer. CDR3 regions were amplified by Arm-PCR with iRepertoire HTBI primers to construct TCR beta libraries. PCR products were gel purified before sequencing. On the study's bioinformatics: A total of under 80 TRBV and 14 TRBJ segments were identified across samples and were used for gene usage analysis of CDR3 amino acid clonotypes. COPE and FqMerger were used to merge filtered high-quality paired reads into contigs. BLAST was used to align contigs to IMGT TRBV, TRBD and TRBJ reference genes, and CDR3 was defined according to IMGT. Any clonotype with a frequency above 0.1% was counted as a highly expanded clone. Shannon entropy was used to measure repertoire diversity, and the Gini coefficient was used to measure V-J evenness. A clonotype found in more than one individual was treated as public. The public reads were reanalyzed by TCRdb: fastp trimming at Q25, MiXCR alignment, in-frame beta chains only. CDR3 protein duplicates are merged, each entry listing the most common genes and DNA. It is TCRdb's table, rather than the study itself, that gives the V and J calls and clone size. The sample table shows around 250,000 distinct CDR3 sequences, and approximately 16% are seen once. Clones ranked in the top ten supply 22% of the sample.

In the paper's terms, the time point label means: newly diagnosed GD, antithyroid drugs for less than 3 months. RNA was extracted from PBMCs in TRIzol for both TCR sequencing and RNA sequencing. The diagnosis of Graves' disease was made according to American Thyroid Association guidelines. Patients were recruited from an endocrinology department in Xi'an, China. From each patient, approximately 10 milliliters of peripheral blood was collected into an EDTA anticoagulant tube. Ficoll Paque Plus density gradient separation was used to isolate PBMCs, and no further T cell sorting was performed. An Agilent 2100 Bioanalyzer and agarose gel were used to check RNA quality, and a NanoDrop 2000 was used to measure RNA concentration. This TCR was sampled from a female donor with Graves disease. Specimen: peripheral blood mononuclear cells (PBMCs), collected at new diagnosis, from a patient treated with antithyroid drugs.

The CDR3 loop reads CASSPTPGQGGGGYTF. The nucleotides are TGTGCCAGCAGCCCAACACCGGGACAGGGGGGAGGTGGCTACACCTTC. The rearranged segments are TRBV7-2 and TRBJ1-2; 11 of the junction bases match TRBD1. From a lookup of the germline V gene, CDR1 and CDR2 are SGHTA and FQGNSA. The CDR3 contains 16 residues, cysteine and phenylalanine counted. Only the CDR3 part of the read is kept: 48 bases, read in frame from the first base. V ends up 5 bases short and J 7 bases short, with an unmatched junction base count of 12.